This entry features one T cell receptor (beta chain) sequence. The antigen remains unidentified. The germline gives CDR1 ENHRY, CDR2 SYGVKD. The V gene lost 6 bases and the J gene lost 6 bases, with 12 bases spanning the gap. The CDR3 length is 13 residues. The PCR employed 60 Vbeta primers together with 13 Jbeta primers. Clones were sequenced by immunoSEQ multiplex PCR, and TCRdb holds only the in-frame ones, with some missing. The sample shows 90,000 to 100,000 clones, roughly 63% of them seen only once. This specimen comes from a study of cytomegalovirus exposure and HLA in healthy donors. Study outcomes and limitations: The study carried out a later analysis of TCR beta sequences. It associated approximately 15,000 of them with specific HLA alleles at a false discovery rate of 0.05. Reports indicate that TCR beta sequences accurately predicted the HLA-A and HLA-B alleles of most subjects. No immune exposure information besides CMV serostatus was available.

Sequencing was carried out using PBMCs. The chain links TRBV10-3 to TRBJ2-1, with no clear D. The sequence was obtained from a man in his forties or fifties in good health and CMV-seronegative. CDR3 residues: CAISREPGNEQFF. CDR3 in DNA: TGTGCCATCAGCCGAGAACCTGGCAATGAGCAGTTCTTC.